One sample yielded the 2 T cell receptor beta chains listed below, sequenced in a study of blood T cell repertoires in COVID-19. Profiled with immunoSEQ multiplex PCR; TCRdb holds only in-frame clones, not every one. Of fewer than 65,000 clones listed, over 75% were seen once; the top ten hold approximately 20%. The sequenced sample was peripheral blood. All receptors come from a human donor in a cohort sampled during active COVID-19.

The chain carries TRBV10-3 and TRBJ2-7; D possibly corresponds to TRBD2 (5 bases). Germline V gene sequence: CDR1 ENHRY, CDR2 SYGVKD. The CDR3 is 12 amino acids. V lost 4 bases to trimming and J lost 4 bases, with 8 bases between them. The CDR3 reads CAISAGRYEQYF. The CDR3 nucleotides are TGTGCCATCAGTGCGGGGAGATACGAGCAGTACTTC.

The rearrangement joins TRBV27 to TRBJ1-4; possibly TRBD1 for D (5 bases). Trimming left V 6 bases short and J 1 base short, with 6 bases between. This CDR3 comprises 13 residues. Germline assignment: CDR1 MNHEY and CDR2 SMNVEV (reference sequence). CDR3 protein: CASRDITNEKLFF. CDR3 nucleotide sequence: TGTGCCAGCAGGGACATAACTAATGAAAAACTGTTTTTT.